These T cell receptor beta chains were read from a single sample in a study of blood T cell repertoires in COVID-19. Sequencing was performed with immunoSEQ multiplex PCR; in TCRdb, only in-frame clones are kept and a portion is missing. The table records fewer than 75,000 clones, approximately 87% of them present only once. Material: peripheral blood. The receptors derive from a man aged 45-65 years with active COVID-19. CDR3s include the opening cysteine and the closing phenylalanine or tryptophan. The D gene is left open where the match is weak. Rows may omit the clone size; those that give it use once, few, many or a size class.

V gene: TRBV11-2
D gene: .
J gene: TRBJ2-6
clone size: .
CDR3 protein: CASSPTPGAGANVLTF
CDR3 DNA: TGTGCCAGCAGCCCGACTCCAGGGGCTGGGGCCAACGTCCTGACTTTC

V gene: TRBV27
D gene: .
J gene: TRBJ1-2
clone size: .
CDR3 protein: CASSPLTGYGYTF
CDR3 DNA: TGTGCCAGCAGTCCCCTGACAGGCTATGGCTACACCTTC

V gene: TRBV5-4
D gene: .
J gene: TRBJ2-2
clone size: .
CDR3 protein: CASSLAQGAVAGELFF
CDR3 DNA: TGTGCCAGCAGCTTGGCTCAGGGTGCGGTGGCCGGGGAGCTGTTTTTT

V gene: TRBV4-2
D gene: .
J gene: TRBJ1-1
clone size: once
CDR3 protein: CASSQDQRGRGNTEAFF
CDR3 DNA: TGTGCCAGCAGCCAAGATCAGAGGGGCAGGGGGAACACTGAAGCTTTCTTT

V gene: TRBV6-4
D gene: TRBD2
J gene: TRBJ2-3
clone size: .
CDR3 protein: CASSLAGGTDTQYF
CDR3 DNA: TGTGCCAGCAGTCTCGCGGGGGGCACAGATACGCAGTATTTT

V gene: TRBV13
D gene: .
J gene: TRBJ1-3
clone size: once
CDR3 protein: CASSLGLRGKGGNTIYF
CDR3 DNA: TGTGCCAGCAGCTTAGGCTTAAGGGGAAAAGGTGGAAACACCATATATTTT

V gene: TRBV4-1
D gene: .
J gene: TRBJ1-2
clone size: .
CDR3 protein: CASSQDGGRGHGYTF
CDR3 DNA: TGCGCCAGCAGCCAAGATGGGGGCCGAGGCCATGGCTACACCTTC

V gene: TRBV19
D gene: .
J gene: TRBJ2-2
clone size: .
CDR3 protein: CASHMGTQNTGELFF
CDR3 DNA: TGTGCCAGCCATATGGGGACACAGAACACCGGGGAGCTGTTTTTT

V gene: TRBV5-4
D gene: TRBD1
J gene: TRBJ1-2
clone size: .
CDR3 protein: CASSSNLRTGGDNYGYTF
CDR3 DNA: TGTGCCAGCAGCTCTAACCTTAGGACAGGGGGCGACAATTATGGCTACACCTTC

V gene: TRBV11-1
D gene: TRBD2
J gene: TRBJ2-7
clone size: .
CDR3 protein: CASSLRESSGKYEQYF
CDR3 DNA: TGTGCCAGCAGCTTAAGGGAATCTAGCGGGAAGTACGAGCAGTACTTC

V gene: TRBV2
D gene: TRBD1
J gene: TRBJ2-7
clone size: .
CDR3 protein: CASSGGTGLEQYF
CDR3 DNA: TGTGCCAGCAGTGGAGGGACAGGGCTCGAGCAGTACTTC

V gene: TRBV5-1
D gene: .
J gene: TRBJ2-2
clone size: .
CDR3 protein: CASSPLIQGGGELFF
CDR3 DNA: TGCGCCAGCAGCCCCCTCATACAGGGCGGCGGGGAGCTGTTTTTT

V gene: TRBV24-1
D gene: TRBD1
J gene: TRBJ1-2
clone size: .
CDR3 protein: CATSDTDRGLSGGYTF
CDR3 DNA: TGTGCCACCAGTGATACGGACAGGGGCCTTAGTGGGGGCTACACCTTC

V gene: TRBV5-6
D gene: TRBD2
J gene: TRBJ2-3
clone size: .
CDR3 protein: CASSLPGREGPKTDTQYF
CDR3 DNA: TGTGCCAGCAGCTTGCCCGGCCGGGAGGGTCCCAAAACAGATACGCAGTATTTT

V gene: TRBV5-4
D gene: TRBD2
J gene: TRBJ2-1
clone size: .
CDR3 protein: CASSPRGGGRNEQFF
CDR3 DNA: TGTGCCAGCAGCCCCCGGGGCGGGGGGAGGAATGAGCAGTTCTTC

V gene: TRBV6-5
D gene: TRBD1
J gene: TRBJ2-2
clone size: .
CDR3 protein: CASSTQGANTGELFF
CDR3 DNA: TGTGCCAGCAGTACACAGGGGGCGAACACCGGGGAGCTGTTTTTT

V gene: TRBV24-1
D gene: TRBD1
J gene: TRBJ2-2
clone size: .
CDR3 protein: CATRDSDRGLTGELFF
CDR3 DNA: TGTGCCACCAGAGACTCGGACAGGGGGCTCACCGGGGAGCTGTTTTTT

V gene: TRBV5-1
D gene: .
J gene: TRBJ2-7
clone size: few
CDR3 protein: CASSFGGPNYEQYF
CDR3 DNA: TGCGCCAGCAGCTTCGGGGGTCCGAACTACGAGCAGTACTTC

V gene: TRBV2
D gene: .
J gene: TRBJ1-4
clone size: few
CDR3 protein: CASTTGGGGRGKLFF
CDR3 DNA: TGTGCCAGCACTACCGGGGGAGGGGGGCGCGGAAAACTGTTTTTT

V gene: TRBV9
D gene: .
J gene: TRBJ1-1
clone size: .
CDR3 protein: CASSVDGSSYTEAFF
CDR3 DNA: TGTGCCAGCAGCGTAGACGGGTCCAGTTATACTGAAGCTTTCTTT

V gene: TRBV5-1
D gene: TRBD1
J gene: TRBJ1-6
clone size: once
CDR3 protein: CASSLNPPGQGADSPLHF
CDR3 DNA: TGCGCCAGCAGCTTGAACCCCCCTGGACAGGGAGCGGATTCACCCCTCCACTTT

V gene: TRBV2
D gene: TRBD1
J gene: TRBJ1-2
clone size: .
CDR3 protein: CASRWISQGALDYGYTF
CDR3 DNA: TGTGCCAGCAGGTGGATCTCACAGGGGGCGTTAGACTATGGCTACACCTTC

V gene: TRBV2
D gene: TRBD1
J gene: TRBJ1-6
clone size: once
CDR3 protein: CAGKQGAAYNSPLHF
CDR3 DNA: TGTGCCGGAAAACAGGGGGCTGCCTATAATTCACCCCTCCACTTT

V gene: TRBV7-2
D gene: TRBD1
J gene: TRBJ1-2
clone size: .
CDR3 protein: CASSPLGQGLGGYTF
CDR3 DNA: TGTGCCAGCAGCCCCCTGGGACAGGGACTCGGTGGCTACACCTTC

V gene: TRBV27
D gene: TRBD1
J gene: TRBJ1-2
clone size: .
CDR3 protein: CASSPGGWVHGYTF
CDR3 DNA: TGTGCCAGCAGCCCAGGGGGCTGGGTCCATGGCTACACCTTC

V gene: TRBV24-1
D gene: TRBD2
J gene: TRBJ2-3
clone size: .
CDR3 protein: CATSDHSGTRDTQYF
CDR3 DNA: TGTGCCACCAGTGACCATAGCGGGACTCGAGATACGCAGTATTTT

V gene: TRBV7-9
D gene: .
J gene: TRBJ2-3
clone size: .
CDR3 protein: CASIRSGDEYTDTQYF
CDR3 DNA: TGTGCCAGCATACGGTCAGGGGACGAATACACAGATACGCAGTATTTT

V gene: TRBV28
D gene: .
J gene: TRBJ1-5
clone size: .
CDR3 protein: CASGSGLRGQPQHF
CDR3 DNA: TGTGCCAGCGGGTCTGGCCTCAGGGGTCAGCCCCAGCATTTT

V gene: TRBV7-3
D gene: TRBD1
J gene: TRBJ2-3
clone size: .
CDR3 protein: CASSSDRTDTQYF
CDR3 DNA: TGTGCCAGCAGCTCGGACAGGACAGATACGCAGTATTTT

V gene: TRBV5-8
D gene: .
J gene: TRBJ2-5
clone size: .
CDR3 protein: CASSSYQETQYF
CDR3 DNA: TGTGCCAGCAGTAGCTACCAAGAGACCCAGTACTTC

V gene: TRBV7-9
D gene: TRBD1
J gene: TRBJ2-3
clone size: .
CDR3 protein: CASSPPPGGTDTQYF
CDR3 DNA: TGTGCCAGCAGCCCCCCGCCAGGGGGAACAGATACGCAGTATTTT

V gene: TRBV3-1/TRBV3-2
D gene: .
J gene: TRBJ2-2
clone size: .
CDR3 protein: CASSQDPRPGPGTGELFF
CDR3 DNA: TGTGCCAGCAGCCAAGATCCACGGCCAGGGCCTGGCACCGGGGAGCTGTTTTTT

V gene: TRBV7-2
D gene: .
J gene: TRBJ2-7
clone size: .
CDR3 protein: CASSSDATTAYEQYF
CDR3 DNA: TGTGCCAGCAGCTCAGACGCGACTACCGCCTACGAGCAGTACTTC

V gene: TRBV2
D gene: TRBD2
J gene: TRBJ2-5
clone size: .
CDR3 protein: CASSTAGVGQETQYF
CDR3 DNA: TGTGCCAGCAGTACAGCGGGAGTAGGCCAAGAGACCCAGTACTTC

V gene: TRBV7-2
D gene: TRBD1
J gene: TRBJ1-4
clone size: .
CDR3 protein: CASSDRTGTGGKLFF
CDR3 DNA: TGTGCCAGCAGTGACAGGACAGGGACCGGCGGGAAACTGTTTTTT

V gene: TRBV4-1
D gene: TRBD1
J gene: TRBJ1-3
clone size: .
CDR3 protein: CASSHRQGRLDTIYF
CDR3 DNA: TGCGCCAGCAGCCACCGACAGGGAAGGCTTGACACCATATATTTT

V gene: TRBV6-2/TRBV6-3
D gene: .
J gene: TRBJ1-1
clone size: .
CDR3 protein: CASSLSTEAFF
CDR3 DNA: TGTGCCAGCAGTCTTAGCACTGAAGCTTTCTTT

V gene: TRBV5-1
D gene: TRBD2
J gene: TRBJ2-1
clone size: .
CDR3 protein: CASIRLAGTGEQFF
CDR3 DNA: TGCGCCAGCATTAGACTAGCGGGGACCGGTGAGCAGTTCTTC

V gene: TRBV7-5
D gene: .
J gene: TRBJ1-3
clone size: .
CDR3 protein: CARSLDGGRGQHLSGNTIYF
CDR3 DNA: TGTGCCAGAAGCTTAGATGGGGGAAGAGGACAGCACCTCTCTGGAAACACCATATATTTT

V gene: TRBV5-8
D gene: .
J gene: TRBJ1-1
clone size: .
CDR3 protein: CASRITGQTEAFF
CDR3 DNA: TGTGCCAGCAGAATAACAGGGCAGACTGAAGCTTTCTTT

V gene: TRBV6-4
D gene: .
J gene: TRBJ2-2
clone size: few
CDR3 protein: CASRPRDTGELFF
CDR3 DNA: TGTGCCAGCAGGCCTCGGGATACCGGGGAGCTGTTTTTT

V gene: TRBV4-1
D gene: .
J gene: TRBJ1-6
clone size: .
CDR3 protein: CASSHSGTNNSPLHF
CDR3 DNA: TGCGCCAGCAGCCACTCCGGGACAAATAATTCACCCCTCCACTTT

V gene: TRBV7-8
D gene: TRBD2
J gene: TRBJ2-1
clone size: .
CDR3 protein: CASSFSGGFNEQFF
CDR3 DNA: TGTGCCAGCAGCTTTAGCGGGGGATTCAATGAGCAGTTCTTC

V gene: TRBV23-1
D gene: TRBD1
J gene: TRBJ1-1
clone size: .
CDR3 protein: CASSQRSGGVLSAEPRAFF
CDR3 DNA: TGCGCCAGCAGTCAACGCTCAGGGGGCGTCCTAAGTGCCGAGCCCCGAGCTTTCTTT

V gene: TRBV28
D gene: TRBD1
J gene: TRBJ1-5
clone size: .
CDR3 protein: CASSPDRANQPQHF
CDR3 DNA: TGTGCCAGCAGCCCGGACAGGGCGAATCAGCCCCAGCATTTT

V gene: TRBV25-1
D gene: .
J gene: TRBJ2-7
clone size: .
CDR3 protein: CASRSDREGYEQYF
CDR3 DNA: TGTGCCAGCAGATCGGACAGGGAGGGCTACGAGCAGTACTTC

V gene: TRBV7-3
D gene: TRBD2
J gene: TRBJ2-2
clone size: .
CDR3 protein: CASSPSRLAGGNTGELFF
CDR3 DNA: TGTGCCAGCAGCCCCTCCAGACTAGCGGGGGGGAACACCGGGGAGCTGTTTTTT

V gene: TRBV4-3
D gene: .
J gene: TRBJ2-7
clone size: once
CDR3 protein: CASSQERLSSYEQYF
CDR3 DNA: TGCGCCAGCAGCCAAGAAAGACTAAGCTCCTACGAGCAGTACTTC

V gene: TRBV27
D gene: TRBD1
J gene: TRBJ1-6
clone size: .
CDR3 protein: CASSLRDRHNSPLHF
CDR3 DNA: TGTGCCAGCAGTTTACGGGACAGACATAATTCACCCCTCCACTTT